This TCR beta chain derives from a study of T-cell reconstitution after alpha-beta-depleted transplantation in children. Findings and caveats of the study: From newly produced T cells came most of the T-cell counts and diversity one year after transplant. Day-60 TCRbeta diversity that was high in some patients was derived from surviving recipient T cells and thymic progenitors. By about two months after transplant, alpha-beta T cells reportedly arose from several hundred graft clones that had expanded.

Looked up from germline, CDR1 is DFQATT and CDR2 is SNEGSKA (reference sequence). The V end lost 3 bases, the J end lost 15 bases, and 15 bases lay between the germline ends. This CDR3 contains 11 residues. This clonotype was recorded at least ten times. Its antigen is undetermined. A library of TCRbeta sequences, prepared with unique molecular identifiers, was generated. One entry per CDR3 protein, called by TCRdb with MiXCR from the PCR reads. The sample has 180,000 or so distinct CDR3 sequences, 6.3% seen once; the top ten hold about 5%. The rearrangement joins TRBV20-1 to TRBJ2-1; D is tentatively TRBD1 or TRBD2 (6 bases each). The source of this sequence is a girl in the first two years of life with combined immunodeficiency, due to receive a stem cell transplant. The specimen comprised PBMCs, sampled before TCRalphabeta/CD19-depleted stem cell transplant. CDR3 nucleotide sequence: TGCAGTGCTAGGGGGGGCTTGAGTCTGTTCTTC. This encodes CSARGGLSLFF.